This is a list of T cell receptor beta chains from one sample in a study. TCRdb analysed the 5' RACE reads with MiXCR anew, one entry per CDR3 protein. Among 55,000 to 80,000 distinct CDR3 sequences listed, 20% to 25% were seen once. Sequencing was performed on memory CD4+ T cells sorted from a lymph node. Source of these receptors: a female donor with breast cancer. Each CDR3 is given with its conserved first and last residue. The D gene is left open where the match is weak. Some rows mark clone size as missing; the rest say once, few, many or name a class of expanded clone.

D,V,size,J,DNA,CDR3
NA,TRBV2,NA,TRBJ2-7,TGTGCCACCGCGACCAGGGAAGTCGGTCGGGGGCAGTACTTC,CATATREVGRGQYF
NA,TRBV6-1,many,TRBJ2-2,TGTGCCAGCAGGAATCGACAGGATTACACCGGGGAGCTGTTTTTT,CASRNRQDYTGELFF
TRBD1,TRBV6-5,NA,TRBJ2-4,TGTGCCAGCAGTCGGGACAGGGTGGCAAACATTCAGTACTTC,CASSRDRVANIQYF
NA,TRBV19,few,TRBJ2-1,TGTGCCAGTAGAACCGGGACGGATTCCTACAATGAGCAGTTCTTC,CASRTGTDSYNEQFF
NA,TRBV5-6,NA,TRBJ2-3,TGTGCCAGCAGTACCGGGCTAAGTCCAGATACGCAGTATTTT,CASSTGLSPDTQYF
NA,TRBV29-1,NA,TRBJ1-1,TGCAGCGTAAGGGGGGCCGCGACTGAAGCTTTCTTT,CSVRGAATEAFF
NA,TRBV29-1,NA,TRBJ2-7,TGCAGCGTCCGAAGGGGCTCCACGTCCTACGAGCAGTGCTTC,CSVRRGSTSYEQCF
NA,TRBV5-1,few,TRBJ1-6,TGCGCCAGCAGCCCCACAGGGACGTTTTCACCCCTCCACTTT,CASSPTGTFSPLHF
NA,TRBV27,few,TRBJ2-1,TGTGCCAGCAGTCGGTATCCGGGGTTGTACAATGAGCAGTTCTTC,CASSRYPGLYNEQFF
TRBD2,TRBV4-2,NA,TRBJ2-1,TGTGCCAGCAGCCCAACTAGCGGGAGCTCCTACAATGAGCAGTTCTTC,CASSPTSGSSYNEQFF
NA,TRBV6-1,few,TRBJ2-3,TGTGCCAGCAGTGACTTCATCCTAACCACAGATACGCAGTATTTT,CASSDFILTTDTQYF
NA,TRBV28,few,TRBJ2-4,TGTGCCAGCAGTGGGACAGCCAAAAACATTCAGTACTTC,CASSGTAKNIQYF
TRBD1,TRBV12-3/TRBV12-4,NA,TRBJ1-5,TGTGCCAGCAGTCATCCGGGACAGGGGACGGGTCAGCCTCAGCATTTT,CASSHPGQGTGQPQHF
TRBD1,TRBV28,many,TRBJ1-2,TGTGCCAGCAACCGACAGGGCAGCTATGGCTACACCTTC,CASNRQGSYGYTF
NA,TRBV9,NA,TRBJ2-1,TGTGCCAGCAGCGTAGAACTAGCGGAAGGGACAGATGAGCAGTTCTTC,CASSVELAEGTDEQFF
TRBD1,TRBV5-6,NA,TRBJ1-2,TGTGCCAGCAGCTTGATAGGACAGGGGTCTAACTATGGCTACACCTTC,CASSLIGQGSNYGYTF
TRBD1,TRBV7-6,few,TRBJ1-4,TGTGCCAGCAGCCGCGGACAGGGGAGTGAAAAACTGTTTTTT,CASSRGQGSEKLFF
NA,TRBV7-2,few,TRBJ2-7,TGTGCCAGCAGCTACACCCTAGAAGCCCACGAGCAGTACTTC,CASSYTLEAHEQYF
TRBD2,TRBV2,NA,TRBJ2-1,TGTGCCAGCAGTGTACTAGCGGGAGGAGGGGAGCAGTTCTTC,CASSVLAGGGEQFF
TRBD2,TRBV20-1,NA,TRBJ2-7,TGCAGTGCTAGAGATGCGGGAGCTAATACGGTCGAGCAGTACTTC,CSARDAGANTVEQYF
TRBD1,TRBV7-9,many,TRBJ1-2,TGTGCCAGCAGCCCCGGGACAGTTAACTATGGCTACACCTTC,CASSPGTVNYGYTF
NA,TRBV20-1,NA,TRBJ1-1,TGCAGTGCTAGGCCATTGGGCGGGATGAACACTGAAGCTTTCTTT,CSARPLGGMNTEAFF
TRBD2,TRBV5-1,NA,TRBJ2-1,TGCGCCAGCAGGACTAGCGGGAGCAATGAGCAGTTCTTC,CASRTSGSNEQFF
TRBD1,TRBV12-3/TRBV12-4,many,TRBJ2-7,TGTGCCAGCAGCCCCCGACAGGGGAGGTACGAGCAGTACTTC,CASSPRQGRYEQYF
TRBD1,TRBV28,NA,TRBJ2-6,TGTGCCAGTATGTGGGGGACAGGGGCCGACGTCCTGACTTTC,CASMWGTGADVLTF
NA,TRBV7-9,NA,TRBJ2-3,TGTGCCAGCAGCCCCAACCTAGGATGGGGTATGGAGACAGATACGCAGTATTTT,CASSPNLGWGMETDTQYF
NA,TRBV29-1,NA,TRBJ2-3,TGCAGCGTTGCACTGACCACAGATACGCAGTATTTT,CSVALTTDTQYF
NA,TRBV7-2,NA,TRBJ1-6,TGTGCCAGCAGCCTTAGACGTGGCTATAATTCACCCCTCCACTTT,CASSLRRGYNSPLHF
NA,TRBV7-2,NA,TRBJ1-2,TGTGCCAGCAGCTTAGGAGGTATTGTCAGGGCTAACTATGGCTACACCTTC,CASSLGGIVRANYGYTF
NA,TRBV19,NA,TRBJ1-1,TGTGCCAGTAGTAAGACAGCTAACACTGAAGCTTTCTTT,CASSKTANTEAFF
TRBD1,TRBV5-1,many,TRBJ2-3,TGCGCCAGCAGCTTGGGACAGGGGTCAGATACGCAGTATTTT,CASSLGQGSDTQYF
TRBD2,TRBV12-3/TRBV12-4,NA,TRBJ2-3,TGTGCCAGCCTCTCTCGGCAGGGAGGGGCAGATACGCAGTATTTT,CASLSRQGGADTQYF
TRBD1,TRBV12-3/TRBV12-4,few,TRBJ1-1,TGTGCCAGCAGTCAGAGTCAGGGGGGGTTTTGGACTGAAGCTTTCTTT,CASSQSQGGFWTEAFF
NA,TRBV15,many,TRBJ2-7,TGTGCCACCAGCAGAGATCTAGGTGAGCAGTACTTC,CATSRDLGEQYF
TRBD2,TRBV9,few,TRBJ2-1,TGTGCCAGCAGCGAGGGGGTAGGGACTAGCGGCTACAATGAGCAGTTCTTC,CASSEGVGTSGYNEQFF
TRBD2,TRBV12-3/TRBV12-4,NA,TRBJ2-1,TGTGCCAGCACTAACTTTGGGACTAGCGGGAGCAAGCAGTTCTTC,CASTNFGTSGSKQFF
NA,TRBV4-1,many,TRBJ1-5,TGCGCCAGCAGCCCTCGTGGAGGGGGAGATCAGCCCCAGCATTTT,CASSPRGGGDQPQHF
NA,TRBV7-2,NA,TRBJ2-4,TGTGCCAGCAGCTTAGGAGGTCTAGCCGAGGGCAAAAACATTCAGTACTTC,CASSLGGLAEGKNIQYF
TRBD1,TRBV7-7,many,TRBJ1-3,TGTGCTAGCAGCTTAGGGACAGGGGGAACTGGAAACACCATATATTTT,CASSLGTGGTGNTIYF
NA,TRBV7-2,few,TRBJ2-7,TGTGCCAGCAGCCCAAGACAGGCATACTCCTACGAGCAGTACTTC,CASSPRQAYSYEQYF
TRBD1,TRBV6-1,many,TRBJ2-5,TGTGCCAGCAGTGAAGGGGACAGCTACCAAGAGACCCAGTACTTC,CASSEGDSYQETQYF
TRBD2,TRBV10-3,NA,TRBJ2-3,TGTACCATCAGTTTCAGCGGGAGGGCAGATACGCAGTATTTT,CTISFSGRADTQYF